This TCR beta chain emerged from a study of shared clonotypes between healthy human individuals. Study conclusions and caveats: Lower generation probabilities were found for non-shared clonotypes than for those shared by all four donors. It was the few donors that limited the genetic and exposure-history diversity represented.

Only one count was recorded for this clone. Its specificity is not known. Trimming at V came to 7 bases and at J to 0 bases, leaving 9 bases not matched to a gene. This CDR3 contains 16 residues. The germline V gene has CDR1 MDHEN and CDR2 SYDVKM. Deep-level running was used for the assay. Each sorted subset replicate got 200 ng genomic DNA, tens of thousands of genomes. Using immunoSEQ multiplex PCR, the repertoire was profiled, and TCRdb retains in-frame clones only, with some absent. The profile shows about 1.5 million clones, under 99% of them singletons. Sequencing was done on a sample of naive CD4+ T cells sorted from blood. Subset noted: CD45RA+ positively selected. The rearrangement uses TRBV28 and TRBJ2-3, with 8 bases aligning to TRBD2. This clonotype was sampled from a young man in good health. DNA for the CDR3: TGTGCCAGCAACGTACTAGCGGCGACTAGCACAGATACGCAGTATTTT. It codes for CASNVLAATSTDTQYF.